Presented here are 27 T cell receptor beta chains from one specimen sequenced in a study of human T cells and chemical hapten exposure (dated by TCRdb to about 2021). Receptor amplification or capture employed RACE. Sequencing used a NextSeq 500. In TCRdb, the public reads were trimmed at Q25 with fastp and aligned with MiXCR, with productive beta chains retained. Each CDR3 protein gets just one entry, which takes the most common genes and DNA from the rows behind it. For this sample the table gives about 130,000 distinct CDR3 sequences, of which around 8.3% were detected only once. Approximately 2% of the sample is in the top ten clones. The time point label on this specimen signifies: healthy volunteer bleed at 2 weeks. Total RNA was extracted from unfractionated whole blood collected in Tempus Blood RNA tubes. Sequenced input: whole blood. The receptors were sampled from a male donor in good health. Some clones in this sample may be carry-over from other donors' samples.

The chain combines TRBV7-2 with TRBJ2-7; the match to TRBD1 covers 10 bases. The CDR3 has 16 amino acids. Per the germline V gene, CDR1 is SGHTA and CDR2 is FQGNSA. Germline trimming cut 1 base from V and 2 bases from J; bases unmatched to any gene: 5. This CDR3 is CASSLVGTGDPYEQYF. CDR3 sequence (DNA): TGTGCCAGCAGCTTAGTTGGGACAGGGGATCCCTACGAGCAGTACTTC.

The rearrangement joins TRBV20-1 to TRBJ2-7, with D unresolved. CDR1 and CDR2 from the germline V gene are DFQATT and SNEGSKA (reference sequence). V was clipped by 7 bases and J by 4 bases, with 11 bases between them. The CDR3 is 11 amino acids. The CDR3 nucleotides read TGCAGTGTCAACGATCGATACGAGCAGTACTTC. Encoded protein: CSVNDRYEQYF.

The V call is TRBV5-4, the J call TRBJ2-5, with 8 positions matching TRBD2. Germline values: CDR1 SGHNT, CDR2 YYREEE (reference sequence). With 2 bases clipped from V and 0 bases from J, the junction kept 15 bases outside the gene matches. This CDR3 contains 19 residues. The CDR3 coding sequence is TGTGCCAGCAGCTTTGGGACTAGTATGACAACCACGTACCAAGAGACCCAGTACTTC. It codes for CASSFGTSMTTTYQETQYF.

The V gene is TRBV4-1, the J gene TRBJ1-1; D ambiguous. Per germline, CDR1 MGHRA and CDR2 YSYEKL. The CDR3 is made up of 15 amino acids. The V and J ends lost 4 bases and 4 bases respectively, with 16 bases between them. The DNA of the CDR3 is TGCGCCAGCAGCCTCTGTCTAAAAGGCTGCACTGAAGCTTTCTTT. It specifies CASSLCLKGCTEAFF.

This chain joins TRBV7-9 and TRBJ1-4; D gene ambiguous. Trimming took off 5 bases at V and 5 bases at J, with 9 bases between the two ends. Germline V gives CDR1 SEHNR, CDR2 FQNEAQ (reference sequence). The CDR3 contains 13 residues. As DNA, the CDR3 is TGTGCCAGCAGCCCGGCGAGCAATGAAAAACTGTTTTTT. Its translation: CASSPASNEKLFF.

This clonotype was observed at least ten times. The chain joins TRBV29-1 to TRBJ1-1; D is possibly TRBD1 (5 bases). The CDR3 totals 14 residues. In germline, CDR1 is SQVTM, CDR2 ANQGSEA. V lost 3 bases and J lost 4, with 15 bases in between. The CDR3 reads CSVEPHGGRTEAFF. The DNA for the CDR3 is TGCAGCGTTGAGCCCCACGGGGGACGCACTGAAGCTTTCTTT.

The chain couples TRBV7-2 to TRBJ2-2; 10 bases align to TRBD2. Germline V gene data show CDR1 as SGHTA and CDR2 as FQGNSA. V dropped 1 base and J dropped 6; count of bases not matched to a gene: 2. This CDR3 is built from 15 residues. CDR3 sequence (DNA): TGTGCCAGCAGCTTAGGAGGGACTAGCGCCGGGGAGCTGTTTTTT. Residues: CASSLGGTSAGELFF.

This rearrangement joins TRBV10-3 to TRBJ1-3; D gene uncertain. The germline V gene encodes CDR1 ENHRY and CDR2 SYGVKD. Deletions cut 4 bases from V and 0 bases from J, with 13 bases between. CDR3 length: 16 amino acids. The CDR3 DNA follows: TGTGCCATCAGTGGAAACCTACGAAACTCTGGAAACACCATATATTTT. Amino acids: CAISGNLRNSGNTIYF.

Many counts were recorded for this clonotype. The J gene is TRBJ1-1, the V gene TRBV27, with TRBD1 matching 8 bases. Germline lookup yields CDR1 MNHEY and CDR2 SMNVEV (reference sequence). The CDR3 has 15 amino acids. The V and J ends lost 5 bases and 3 bases, in that order; junction bases with no gene match: 8. Written as DNA, the CDR3 is TGTGCCAGCAGTCCCAGGGGGCGGTCGGACACTGAAGCTTTCTTT. It codes for CASSPRGRSDTEAFF.

This clonotype has more than one count but fewer than ten. The chain uses TRBV6-5 and TRBJ1-4, with a weak D call TRBD1 (6 bases). This CDR3 has 15 amino acids. Per germline, CDR1 MNHEY and CDR2 SVGAGI. V shed 2 bases and J shed 2 bases, with 9 bases lying between them. The CDR3 spells CASSYGGGTNEKLFF. CDR3 nucleotides: TGTGCCAGCAGTTACGGGGGGGGCACTAATGAAAAACTGTTTTTT.

The V call is TRBV2, the J call TRBJ1-5; tentatively, D is TRBD1 (5 bases). The CDR3 is 13 amino acids. The germline V gene has CDR1 SNHLY and CDR2 FYNNEI. With 4 bases removed from V and 3 bases from J, the gap between germline ends came to 7 bases. The CDR3 DNA reads TGTGCCAGCAGTGGACAGTACAATCAGCCCCAGCATTTT. This gives the protein CASSGQYNQPQHF.

J is TRBJ2-1 and V is TRBV24-1; tentatively, D is TRBD1 or TRBD2 (5 bases each). This CDR3 region has 14 residues. V was pared by 6 bases and J by 15 bases, with 23 bases between. Germline values: CDR1 KGHDR, CDR2 SFDVKD. The CDR3 reads CATSRGVDGASLFF. The DNA for the CDR3 is TGTGCCACCAGTCGGGGTGTGGACGGGGCTTCCTTGTTCTTC.

This clonotype has a handful of counts. J is TRBJ2-6 and V is TRBV4-1; D unclear. This CDR3 region has 16 residues. V was clipped by 4 bases and J by 3 bases, with 13 bases between them. Germline CDR1 is MGHRA and CDR2 is YSYEKL. CDR3 protein: CASSPRLGSGANVLTF. The CDR3 DNA reads as TGCGCCAGCAGCCCCCGACTGGGAAGTGGGGCCAACGTCCTGACTTTC.

This clonotype was recorded at least ten times. The chain employs TRBV4-1 and TRBJ2-3; D remains unclear. Germline-derived CDR1 and CDR2 are MGHRA and YSYEKL. The germline V and J ends were trimmed by 1 base and 3 bases, with 8 bases remaining between them. CDR3 size: 14 residues. CDR3 in amino acids: CASSQVLPTDTQYF. DNA of the CDR3: TGCGCCAGCAGCCAAGTACTACCGACAGATACGCAGTATTTT.

The gene calls are TRBV6-1 and TRBJ1-2; D gene ambiguous. Germline V gene data show CDR1 as MNHNS and CDR2 as SASEGT. This CDR3 has 14 amino acids. V lost 6 bases and J lost 3, with 14 bases in between. CDR3 nucleotides: TGTGCCAGCAGCTTCCGGGAATTGGACTATGGCTACACCTTC. This codes for CASSFRELDYGYTF.

This clonotype was observed many times. The chain joins TRBV7-8 to TRBJ1-6, with a weak D call TRBD1 (6 bases). The CDR3 loop spans 16 amino acids. V was shortened by 6 bases and J by 0 bases, with 12 bases between the two germline ends. Germline assignment: CDR1 SGHVS and CDR2 FQNEAQ. Written as DNA, the CDR3 is TGTGCCAGCAGGGATACAGGGAGCTCCTATAATTCACCCCTCCACTTT. Its protein is CASRDTGSSYNSPLHF.

Concerning this clonotype itself: A read error may account for a junction end that differs from germline. The chain is built from TRBV11-2 and TRBJ1-5; no reliable D call. The CDR3 sequence is 13 residues long. Germline V CDR1 and CDR2: SGHAT, FQNNGV. CDR3 DNA sequence: TGTGCCAACAGCAGACAAGGTCGCGAGCCCCAGCATTTT. Translated, it gives CANSRQGREPQHF.

Concerning this clonotype: Being one base from a much bigger clone, this may be a read error. The V call is TRBV18, the J call TRBJ1-5, with D tentatively TRBD1 (6 bases). The CDR3 consists of 15 residues. Germline V CDR1 and CDR2: KGHSH, LQKENI. V gave up 0 bases and J gave up 6 bases, with 12 bases separating them. The CDR3 spells CASSPPGASGQPQHF. CDR3 DNA: TGTGCCAGCTCACCACCGGGGGCCTCGGGTCAGCCCCAGCATTTT.

This clonotype was counted ten times or more. This sequence joins TRBV12-3 or TRBV12-4 and TRBJ2-1, with D perhaps matching TRBD2 (5 bases). The CDR3 is 15 amino acids. V lost 7 bases and J 5 bases, leaving 18 bases between the germline ends. The CDR3 bases are TGTGCCAGCACCAACCACGGGGAAAGGGACAATGAGCAGTTCTTC. Translation: CASTNHGERDNEQFF.

This clonotype has a handful of counts. The rearrangement uses TRBV4-3 and TRBJ2-2, with 9 bases aligning to TRBD2. The length of the CDR3 is 19 residues. Germline V gives CDR1 LGHNA, CDR2 YSLEER. Trimming at V came to 4 bases and at J to 0 bases, leaving 12 bases not matched to a gene. The CDR3 reads CASSRNLDGGGANTGELFF. The CDR3 region has the DNA TGCGCCAGCAGCCGCAACTTGGATGGCGGGGGGGCGAACACCGGGGAGCTGTTTTTT.

The rearrangement joins TRBV7-9 to TRBJ2-2; no clear D gene. This CDR3 is built from 14 residues. Per germline, CDR1 SEHNR and CDR2 FQNEAQ (reference sequence). The V gene lost 4 bases and the J gene lost 0 bases, with 6 bases spanning the gap. The DNA for the CDR3 is TGTGCCAGCAGCTCACAGACGAACACCGGGGAGCTGTTTTTT. This gives the protein CASSSQTNTGELFF.

V is TRBV5-5 and J is TRBJ2-7, with unresolved D. The germline V and J ends were trimmed by 1 base and 0 bases, with 11 bases remaining between them. CDR3 length: 15 residues. The germline V gene has CDR1 SGHKS and CDR2 YYEKEE (reference sequence). The CDR3 is CASSLTPQDSYEQYF. Here the CDR3 DNA reads TGTGCCAGCAGCTTGACCCCGCAAGACTCCTACGAGCAGTACTTC.

This clonotype was picked up a small number of times. The chain combines TRBV6-2 or TRBV6-3 with TRBJ1-6; D perhaps matches TRBD1 (5 bases). There are 18 residues in the CDR3. The V end was cut by 2 bases, the J end by 1 base, with 15 bases between. In germline, CDR1 is MNHEY, CDR2 SVGEGT. The CDR3 region has the DNA TGTGCCAGCAGTTACCCTCGAGGGACGGCATCCTATAATTCACCCCTCCACTTT. Protein: CASSYPRGTASYNSPLHF.

The chain is built from TRBV15 and TRBJ1-5; maybe TRBD1 (5 bases). There are 15 residues in the CDR3. V was pared by 5 bases and J by 0 bases, with 11 bases between. The germline V gene encodes CDR1 LNHNV and CDR2 YYDKDF (reference sequence). CDR3 region: CATSLGGGSNQPQHF. The CDR3 nucleotides read TGTGCCACCAGCCTTGGTGGGGGTAGCAATCAGCCCCAGCATTTT.

This clonotype was seen ten or more times. The chain uses TRBV27 and TRBJ2-1; TRBD2 agrees at 11 bases. Trimming removed 0 bases from V and 6 bases from J; junction bases left unmatched: 4. Germline lookup yields CDR1 MNHEY and CDR2 SMNVEV (reference sequence). The CDR3 runs to 16 residues. CDR3 sequence (DNA): TGTGCCAGCAGTTTATCGGCACTAGCGGGAGTCAATGAGCAGTTCTTC. Amino acids: CASSLSALAGVNEQFF.

This clonotype has more than one count but fewer than ten. This rearrangement joins TRBV7-9 to TRBJ1-4; D call uncertain. V was shortened by 3 bases and J by 5 bases, with 13 bases between the two germline ends. CDR3 length: 15 amino acids. Per germline, CDR1 SEHNR and CDR2 FQNEAQ (reference sequence). The CDR3 spells CASSFDGRTNEKLFF. As DNA, the CDR3 is TGTGCCAGCAGCTTTGATGGTAGAACGAATGAAAAACTGTTTTTT.

Ten or more counts support this clonotype. The chain links TRBV29-1 to TRBJ2-7; 10 bases fit TRBD1. V was clipped by 1 base and J by 4 bases; unmatched bases: 7. CDR1 is SQVTM and CDR2 is ANQGSEA in the germline V gene. The CDR3 loop spans 15 amino acids. The DNA for the CDR3 is TGCAGCGTTGAAGGCTACCGGGACAGGGGTTACGAGCAGTACTTC. It codes for CSVEGYRDRGYEQYF.